Listed below are T cell receptor beta chains from one sample, sequenced in a study of cytomegalovirus exposure and HLA in healthy donors. Libraries were prepared by immunoSEQ multiplex PCR; TCRdb keeps only in-frame clonotypes and omits some of them. The data hold 300,000 or so clones, with around four fifths observed a single time. Sequencing input: PBMCs. The receptor source for this set is a woman between 35 and 50 years old in good health and CMV-seropositive. The conserved cysteine and the conserved F or W are not part of the CDR3 here. Clone sizes are given selectively: once, few, many, or a class where the clone is expanded.

abundance: -
j_gene: TRBJ1-2
v_gene: TRBV19
CDR3aa: ASSDRRFENGYT

abundance: -
j_gene: TRBJ1-3
v_gene: TRBV27
CDR3aa: ASSLSGQLSSGNTIY

abundance: -
j_gene: TRBJ2-4
v_gene: TRBV11-2
CDR3aa: ASSLGTVLAKNIQY

abundance: -
j_gene: TRBJ2-3
v_gene: TRBV9
CDR3aa: ASSVGGGGTDTQY

abundance: few
j_gene: TRBJ1-1
v_gene: TRBV11-3
CDR3aa: ASSLGGPGGAF

abundance: -
j_gene: TRBJ2-7
v_gene: TRBV11-3
CDR3aa: ASSSQQGNEQY

abundance: -
j_gene: TRBJ1-6
v_gene: TRBV28
CDR3aa: ASSLTQNSPLH

abundance: once
j_gene: TRBJ2-7
v_gene: TRBV19
CDR3aa: ASSNPGTATYEQY

abundance: -
j_gene: TRBJ1-1
v_gene: TRBV7-9
CDR3aa: ASSLQPGNTEAF

abundance: once
j_gene: TRBJ2-7
v_gene: TRBV7-9
CDR3aa: ASSAGLAQLQY

abundance: -
j_gene: TRBJ1-5
v_gene: TRBV18
CDR3aa: ASSPGAGLNQPQH

abundance: -
j_gene: TRBJ1-4
v_gene: TRBV4-2
CDR3aa: ASSLLGEEAREKLF

abundance: -
j_gene: TRBJ1-1
v_gene: TRBV11-1
CDR3aa: ASSFGQGDGTEAF

abundance: few
j_gene: TRBJ2-5
v_gene: TRBV7-2
CDR3aa: ASSLEIAAETQY

abundance: -
j_gene: TRBJ2-2
v_gene: TRBV7-3
CDR3aa: ASRRTGGVNTGELF

abundance: -
j_gene: TRBJ1-5
v_gene: TRBV10-2
CDR3aa: ASTRTGTGDNQPQH

abundance: -
j_gene: TRBJ1-1
v_gene: TRBV11-2
CDR3aa: ASSLQENTEAF

abundance: -
j_gene: TRBJ2-4
v_gene: TRBV6-5
CDR3aa: AIRTGGSIQY

abundance: -
j_gene: TRBJ2-1
v_gene: TRBV7-6
CDR3aa: ASSFRGTSGGSSYNEQF

abundance: -
j_gene: TRBJ2-1
v_gene: TRBV5-1
CDR3aa: ASSLAFLSNSQF

abundance: -
j_gene: TRBJ2-7
v_gene: TRBV28
CDR3aa: ASRVSGSRYEQY

abundance: -
j_gene: TRBJ2-3
v_gene: TRBV30
CDR3aa: AWGFLAGESSTQY